The clone carrying this T cell receptor (beta chain) has a single count. No antigen is known for it. The RNA input was about 0.5 to 1 ug, and it was reverse transcribed with random hexamers. Amplification of TCR beta CDR3 used immunoSEQ multiplex PCR across 54 Vbeta and 13 Jbeta. TCRdb itself ran the immunoSEQ multiplex PCR reads through MiXCR, one entry per CDR3 protein. The repertoire holds 100,000 to 150,000 distinct CDR3 sequences, with over 85% as singletons. The sample is drawn from a study of CD8 T cells in Susac syndrome. Regarding the study as a whole: Acknowledgment was made by the study that its TCR sequencing and HLA analysis involved a relatively small number of individuals.

Between the trimmed V and J ends, which lost 3 bases and 5 bases, there was a span of 11 bases. This CDR3 contains 14 residues. Germline V CDR1 and CDR2: KGHSH, LQKENI. Controls were healthy donors (matched for age and sex). In contrast to the negatively isolated CD8+ and CD4+ T cells, TEMRA cells were FACS-enriched. The receptor's source is a human donor in good health. The chain couples TRBV18 to TRBJ2-1; D possibly corresponds to TRBD1 (5 bases). Sample: CD4+ T cells from PBMCs. In DNA form, the CDR3 reads TGTGCCAGCTCACCTGCCCTAGGGGACAATGAGCAGTTCTTC. Translated, it gives CASSPALGDNEQFF. Combining the CDR3 with reference TRBV18 and TRBJ2-1 gives the whole variable domain NAGVMQNPRHLVRRRGQEARLRCSPMKGHSHVYWYRQLPEEGLKFMVYLQKENIIDESGMPKERFSAEFPKEGPSILRIQQVVRGDSAAYFCASSPALGDNEQFFGPGTRLTVL.